This entry features one TCR beta chain sequence. Its antigen remains unknown. This entry comes from a study of radiation and T cells in renal cell carcinoma. Study-level background: Nephrectomy followed 15 Gy stereotactic body radiation by 4 weeks.

Sample time point: blood 2 weeks post-SBRT. Treatment of the sample: 15 Gy SBRT to primary tumor, nephrectomy 4 weeks later. After SBRT, blood was collected at 2 and 4 weeks, plus baseline. The tumor was a clear cell renal cell carcinoma. V lost 2 bases and J lost 4, with 6 bases in between. Germline CDR1 and CDR2: MDHEN and SYDVKM. There are 12 residues in the CDR3. Findings of the study overall: Top tumor clonotypes rose in blood 2 weeks post-radiation, then contracted.

Some clones are missing from TCRdb's copy, which holds only in-frame ones; the method was immunoSEQ multiplex PCR. The table records around 60,000 clones, around three quarters of them present only once. The material sequenced was blood, taken from a patient whose treatment included radiotherapy and nephrectomy. The chain employs TRBV28 and TRBJ2-7; D perhaps matches TRBD2 (5 bases). The receptor was isolated from a man aged 55-75 years with renal cell carcinoma. The CDR3 DNA follows: TGTGCCAGCAGTTTAACGGGATACGAGCAGTACTTC. The encoded protein is CASSLTGYEQYF.